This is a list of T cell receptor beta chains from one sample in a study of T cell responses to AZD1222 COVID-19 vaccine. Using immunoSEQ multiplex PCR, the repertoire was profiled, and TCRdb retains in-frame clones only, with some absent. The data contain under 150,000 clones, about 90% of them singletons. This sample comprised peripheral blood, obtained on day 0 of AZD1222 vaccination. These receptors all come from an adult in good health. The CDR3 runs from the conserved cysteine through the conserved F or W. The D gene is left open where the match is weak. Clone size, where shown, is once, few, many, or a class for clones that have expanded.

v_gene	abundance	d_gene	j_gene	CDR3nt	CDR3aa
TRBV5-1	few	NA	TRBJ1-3	TGCGCCAGCAGCTTGGCCACGTCTTCTGGAAACACCATATATTTT	CASSLATSSGNTIYF
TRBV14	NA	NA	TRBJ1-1	TGTGCCAGCAGCTGGGACACGAACACTGAAGCTTTCTTT	CASSWDTNTEAFF
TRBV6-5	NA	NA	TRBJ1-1	TGTGCCAGCAGGGTCAGAGATTTCAGTAATGAAGCTTTCTTT	CASRVRDFSNEAFF
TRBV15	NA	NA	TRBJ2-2	TGTGCCACCGGGATCGGGGTAGCAACCGGGGAGCTGTTTTTT	CATGIGVATGELFF
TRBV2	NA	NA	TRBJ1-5	TGTGCCAGCCGGTGGGGGGGGGCCAATCAGCCCCAGCATTTT	CASRWGGANQPQHF
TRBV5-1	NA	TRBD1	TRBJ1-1	TGCGCCAGCAGCGACGCGACAGGGGGCACTGAAGCTTTCTTT	CASSDATGGTEAFF
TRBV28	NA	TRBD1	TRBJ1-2	TGTGCCAGCTGGGGACAGGGGTCCTATGGCTACACCTTC	CASWGQGSYGYTF
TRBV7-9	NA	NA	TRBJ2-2	TGTGCCAGCACATGGGGGCCCAACACCGGGGAGCTGTTTTTT	CASTWGPNTGELFF
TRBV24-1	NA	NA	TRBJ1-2	TGTGCCACCAGTTGGGGGAACTATGGCTACACCTTC	CATSWGNYGYTF
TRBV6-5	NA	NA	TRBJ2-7	TGTGCCAGCAGCCGTCAGGTAGGGGACTCTGACGAGCAGTACTTC	CASSRQVGDSDEQYF
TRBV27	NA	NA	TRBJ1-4	TGTGCCAGCAGCAGGCTGAATGAAAAACTGTTTTTT	CASSRLNEKLFF
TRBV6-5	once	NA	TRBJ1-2	TGTGCCAGCAGTTACTCGATTGAGGGCCATACTAATGGCTACACCTTC	CASSYSIEGHTNGYTF
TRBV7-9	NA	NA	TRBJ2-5	TGTGCCAGCAGCGGGACGGATCAAGAGACCCAGTACTTC	CASSGTDQETQYF
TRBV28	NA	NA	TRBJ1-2	TGTGCCAGCATCGATCGGGGGAAGACTTATGGCTACACCTTC	CASIDRGKTYGYTF
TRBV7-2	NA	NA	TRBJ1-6	TGTGCCAGCAGCTTAAACCTACCCTCACCCCTCCACTTT	CASSLNLPSPLHF
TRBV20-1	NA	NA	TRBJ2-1	TGCAGTGCTGTGGCCTACAATGAGCAGTTCTTC	CSAVAYNEQFF
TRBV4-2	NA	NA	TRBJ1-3	TGTGCCAGCAGCCAAGGGGGACCGACGGAGTCCACCATATATTTT	CASSQGGPTESTIYF
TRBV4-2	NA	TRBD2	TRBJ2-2	TGTGCCAGCAGCCAAGAACTAGCGGCGGGGCGGGAGCTGTTTTTT	CASSQELAAGRELFF
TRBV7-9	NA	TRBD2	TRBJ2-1	TGTGCCAGCAGCTTAGTTCCGGGACTAGCGGACAATGAGCAGTTCTTC	CASSLVPGLADNEQFF
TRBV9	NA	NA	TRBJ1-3	TGTGCCAGCAGCGCAGGGGTTGGAAACACCATATATTTT	CASSAGVGNTIYF
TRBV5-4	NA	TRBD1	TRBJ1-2	TGTGCCAGCAGCTTGGGTGGGACAGGGATTACTGGCTACACCTTC	CASSLGGTGITGYTF
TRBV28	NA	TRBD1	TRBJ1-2	TGTGCCACCAACACCGGACAGGGGCCCAAAAGAGACTATGGCTACACCTTC	CATNTGQGPKRDYGYTF
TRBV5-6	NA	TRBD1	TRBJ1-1	TGTGCCAGCAGCCCGAGACCGACAGGGGCTAACACTGAAGCTTTCTTT	CASSPRPTGANTEAFF
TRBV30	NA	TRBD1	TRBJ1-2	TGTGCCTGTACCGGGACAGGGCGCAACTATGGCTACACCTTC	CACTGTGRNYGYTF
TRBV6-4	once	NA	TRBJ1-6	TGTGCCAGCAGTGACGCGACGGCTAATTCACCCCTCCACTTT	CASSDATANSPLHF
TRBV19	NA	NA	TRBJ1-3	TGTGCCAGTAGTCGGCTCTCTGGAAACACCATATATTTT	CASSRLSGNTIYF
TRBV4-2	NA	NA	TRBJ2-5	TGTGCCAGCAGCCAAGTGTCACCAAACCAAGAGACCCAGTACTTC	CASSQVSPNQETQYF
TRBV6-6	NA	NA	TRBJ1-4	TGTGCCAGCAGTTACGTTAGGGGGAGGACTAATGAAAAACTGTTTTTT	CASSYVRGRTNEKLFF
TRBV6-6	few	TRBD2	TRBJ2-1	TGTGCCAGCAGTCGGACTAGCGGGGGGGCCGTAGGATATGAGCAGTTCTTC	CASSRTSGGAVGYEQFF
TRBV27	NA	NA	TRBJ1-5	TGTGCCAGCAAGGATTTGAAGAAATCTAGCAATCAGCCCCAGCATTTT	CASKDLKKSSNQPQHF
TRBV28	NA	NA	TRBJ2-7	TGTGCCAGCAGTTTAGGGGGGTCAGGCGAAAGGGAGCAGTACTTC	CASSLGGSGEREQYF
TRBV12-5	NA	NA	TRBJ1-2	TGTGCTAGTGGTTTGTTAGGAGGCGGCTACACCTTC	CASGLLGGGYTF
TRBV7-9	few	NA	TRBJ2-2	TGTGCCAGCAGCTTAACCTGGAGCGGGAACACCGGGGAGCTGTTTTTT	CASSLTWSGNTGELFF
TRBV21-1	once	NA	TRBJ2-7	TGTGCCAGCCTCGGACCAAACTACGAGCAGTACTTC	CASLGPNYEQYF
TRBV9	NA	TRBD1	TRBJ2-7	TGTGCCAGCAGCGTAGTACCCGGACCGGGACAGGGGCCAACCTACGAGCAGTACTTC	CASSVVPGPGQGPTYEQYF
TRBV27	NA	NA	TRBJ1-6	TGTGCCAGCAGTACTCGGACGGCCTATAATTCACCCCTCCACTTT	CASSTRTAYNSPLHF
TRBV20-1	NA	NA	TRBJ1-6	TGCAGTGCTAGTAGACTGCCGGCGGATTCACCCCTCCACTTT	CSASRLPADSPLHF
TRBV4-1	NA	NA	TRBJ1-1	TGCGCCAGCAGCCAGGAGGGCCGCACTGAAGCTTTCTTT	CASSQEGRTEAFF
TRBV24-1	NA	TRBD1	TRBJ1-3	TGTGCCACCAGTGATTTGCCAGGGGGGGGGACTAACGGAAACACCATATATTTT	CATSDLPGGGTNGNTIYF
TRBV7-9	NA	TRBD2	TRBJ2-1	TGTGCCAGCAGCGCGAGCGGGACTCACAATGAGCAGTTCTTC	CASSASGTHNEQFF
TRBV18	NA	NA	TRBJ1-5	TGTGCCAGCGCCAGAGAAGGACTGACTAGCAATCAGCCCCAGCATTTT	CASAREGLTSNQPQHF
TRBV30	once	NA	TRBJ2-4	TGTGCCTGGAGGCCGCCCGGGACCCGGAATTTATTTCAGTACTTC	CAWRPPGTRNLFQYF
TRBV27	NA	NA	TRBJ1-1	TGTGCCAGCAGGTCGACAGCTAACACTGAAGCTTTCTTT	CASRSTANTEAFF
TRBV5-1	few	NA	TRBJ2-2	TGCGCCAGCAGAGCAAGGGGGGAGGCCGGGGAGCTGTTTTTT	CASRARGEAGELFF
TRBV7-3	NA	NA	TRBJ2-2	TGTGCCAGCAGCCCTACCAATGGCGGGGAGCTGTTTTTT	CASSPTNGGELFF
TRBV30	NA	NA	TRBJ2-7	TGTGCCTGGAGTGCAAAACAAAGCTACGAGCAGTACTTC	CAWSAKQSYEQYF
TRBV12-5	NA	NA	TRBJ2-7	TGTGCTAGTGGTTTGCAGGGGCGGTACGAGCAGTACTTC	CASGLQGRYEQYF
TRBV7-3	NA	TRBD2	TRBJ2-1	TGTGCCAGCAGCTTACAAGCGGGAGAGGGGGACAATGAGCAGTTCTTC	CASSLQAGEGDNEQFF
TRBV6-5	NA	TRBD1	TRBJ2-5	TGTGCCAGCAGGTACCAACCAGGGGGCGCGGAGACCCAGTACTTC	CASRYQPGGAETQYF
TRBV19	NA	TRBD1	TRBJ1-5	TGTGCCAGTAGTATATTCCGGACAGGGGATCAGCCCCAGCATTTT	CASSIFRTGDQPQHF
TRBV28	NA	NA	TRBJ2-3	TGTGCCAGCAGTTTCCGTACTAAAGATACGCAGTATTTT	CASSFRTKDTQYF
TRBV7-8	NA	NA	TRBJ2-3	TGTGCCAGCAGCCAGCTCACAGATACGCAGTATTTT	CASSQLTDTQYF
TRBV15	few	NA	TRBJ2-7	TGTGCCACCAGCAACGGGGACTCCTACGAGCAGTACTTC	CATSNGDSYEQYF
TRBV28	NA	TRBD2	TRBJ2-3	TGTGCCAGCAGCCCCTCTAGCGGGGGTTACCGCACAGATACGCAGTATTTT	CASSPSSGGYRTDTQYF
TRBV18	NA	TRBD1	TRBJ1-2	TGTGCCAGCTCAGCCGACAGGGATCTCTATGGCTACACCTTC	CASSADRDLYGYTF
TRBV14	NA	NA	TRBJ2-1	TGTGCCAGCAGCCAAGATCAATGGGGCGACTCCTACAATGAGCAGTTCTTC	CASSQDQWGDSYNEQFF